The next 17 T cell receptor beta chains were all read from a single sample in a study of blood T cell repertoires in COVID-19 (dated by TCRdb to 2020 to 2021). The method was the immunoSEQ multiplex PCR assay. The immuneACCESS repertoire file appears here via TCRdb, limited to in-frame rearrangements. These files lack a portion of the clones; in checked studies, under half of the deficit traces to unresolved V genes, and the cause of the others is not known. In all, the sample holds under 200,000 clones, and roughly 85% of those were seen once. The ten largest make up roughly 5.4% of the sample. The specimen was peripheral blood. Source of these receptors: a woman aged 45 to 65 with COVID-19, enrolled during active disease.

This chain joins TRBV3-1 (or the pseudogene TRBV3-2) and TRBJ2-7, with TRBD2 as a possible D gene (6 bases). The ends were cut back, 3 bases at V and 13 bases at J, with 19 bases in the middle. The CDR3 extends over 13 amino acids. Germline CDR1 is LGHDT and CDR2 is YNNKEL (reference sequence). CDR3 bases: TGTGCCAGCAGCCAGGGACTTTCGAGGCCCCAATACTTC. Protein product: CASSQGLSRPQYF.

The J gene is TRBJ1-5, the V gene TRBV23-1, with D perhaps TRBD1 (6 bases). TRBV23-1 is labeled an ORF, and its function is uncertain. This CDR3 region has 16 residues. Trimming cost V 0 bases and J 4 bases, with 13 bases left between them. This CDR3 is CASSQSGGARNQPQHF. The CDR3, as DNA: TGCGCCAGCAGTCAATCAGGGGGGGCTCGAAATCAGCCCCAGCATTTT.

This clone has more than one count but fewer than ten. The V call is TRBV6-4, the J call TRBJ1-6; D is uncertain. This CDR3 has 16 residues. The germline V gene encodes CDR1 MRHNA and CDR2 SNTAGT. Trimming took off 6 bases at V and 5 bases at J, with 17 bases between the two ends. The CDR3 bases are TGTGCCAGCAGATACCTGGGGAGGGCGGATAATTCACCCCTCCACTTT. Amino acid sequence: CASRYLGRADNSPLHF.

This clone occurred a few times. The chain recombines TRBV2 with TRBJ2-7; 9 positions match TRBD2. Germline loops: CDR1 SNHLY, CDR2 FYNNEI. The trim removed 6 bases at V and 2 bases at J, leaving 2 bases unmatched. This CDR3 is 13 amino acids long. The CDR3 nucleotides read TGTGCCAGCAGGGCGGGGGGGCCCTACGAGCAGTACTTC. Protein sequence: CASRAGGPYEQYF. The full variable domain, its missing parts supplied by reference TRBV2 and TRBJ2-7, is EPEVTQTPSHQVTQMGQEVILRCVPISNHLYFYWYRQILGQKVEFLVSFYNNEISEKSEIFDDQFSVERPDGSNFTLKIRSTKLEDSAMYFCASRAGGPYEQYFGPGTRLTVT.

The chain couples TRBV30 to TRBJ1-2; TRBD1 matches at 7 bases. Germline V lookup: CDR1 GTSNPN, CDR2 SVGIG (reference sequence). V shed 0 bases and J 4 bases; nucleotides not matched to a gene: 2. This CDR3 has 13 amino acids. CDR3 amino acids: CAWSVPGGYGYTF. In DNA, the CDR3 is TGTGCCTGGAGTGTACCAGGGGGCTATGGCTACACCTTC.

The rearrangement links TRBV10-3 to TRBJ2-7; D ambiguous. The CDR3 spans 12 residues. V was clipped by 3 bases and J by 1 base, with 4 bases between them. CDR1 is ENHRY, CDR2 SYGVKD, per germline. This chain's CDR3 is CAISDGSYEQYF. As DNA, the CDR3 is TGTGCCATCAGTGACGGTTCCTACGAGCAGTACTTC.

This clone was recorded a few times. The chain employs TRBV5-1 and TRBJ1-6; 8 bases are shared with TRBD1. After removal of 0 bases from V and 10 bases from J, the junction contained 9 bases not matched to a gene. The length of the CDR3 is 16 residues. Looked up from germline, CDR1 is SGHRS and CDR2 is YFSETQ. In nucleotides, the CDR3 is TGCGCCAGCAGCTTGGATGGGACAGGAGATTCATCACCCCTCCACTTT. Its translation is CASSLDGTGDSSPLHF.

The chain recombines TRBV7-8 with TRBJ2-1, with a tentative D call TRBD2 (6 bases). The length of the CDR3 is 14 residues. Trimming left V 5 bases short and J 4 bases short, with 12 bases between. Germline loops: CDR1 SGHVS, CDR2 FQNEAQ. CDR3 sequence (DNA): TGTGCCAGCAGCCCAATCGGGGGTTACAATGAGCAGTTCTTC. Translation gives CASSPIGGYNEQFF. Full variable domain (outside the CDR3, taken from reference TRBV7-8 and TRBJ2-1): GAGVSQSPRYKVAKRGQDVALRCDPISGHVSLFWYQQALGQGPEFLTYFQNEAQLDKSGLPSDRFFAERPEGSVSTLKIQRTQQEDSAVYLCASSPIGGYNEQFFGPGTRLTVL.

CDR3 region: CASSLLAGPRDTDTQYF. The CDR3 DNA follows: TGTGCCAGCAGCTTACTAGCGGGGCCCCGGGATACAGATACGCAGTATTTT. This chain links TRBV13 with TRBJ2-3; TRBD2 agrees at 9 bases. V was pared by 2 bases and J by 3 bases, with 9 bases of the junction left unmatched. This CDR3 spans 17 amino acids. Germline V gene sequence: CDR1 PRHDT, CDR2 FYEKMQ (reference sequence).

V and J are TRBV2 and TRBJ2-1, with TRBD2 identical over 11 bases. With 7 bases clipped from V and 5 bases from J, the junction kept 7 bases outside the gene matches. Germline V lookup: CDR1 SNHLY, CDR2 FYNNEI. The CDR3 contains 15 residues. The CDR3 spells CASTTGTSGNNEQFF. CDR3 bases: TGTGCCAGCACAACCGGGACTAGCGGAAACAATGAGCAGTTCTTC. Filled out from reference TRBV2 and TRBJ2-1, the complete variable domain reads EPEVTQTPSHQVTQMGQEVILRCVPISNHLYFYWYRQILGQKVEFLVSFYNNEISEKSEIFDDQFSVERPDGSNFTLKIRSTKLEDSAMYFCASTTGTSGNNEQFFGPGTRLTVL.

The rearrangement uses TRBV5-1 and TRBJ1-3; D is perhaps TRBD1 (5 bases). Germline values: CDR1 SGHRS, CDR2 YFSETQ. The V gene lost 0 bases and the J gene lost 0 bases, with 10 bases spanning the gap. This CDR3 region has 16 residues. The CDR3 DNA is TGCGCCAGCAGCTTGGTTGGGGCAGCCTCTGGAAACACCATATATTTT. Translating it yields CASSLVGAASGNTIYF. Together with reference TRBV5-1 and TRBJ1-3, the CDR3 gives the full variable domain: KAGVTQTPRYLIKTRGQQVTLSCSPISGHRSVSWYQQTPGQGLQFLFEYFSETQRNKGNFPGRFSGRQFSNSRSEMNVSTLELGDSALYLCASSLVGAASGNTIYFGEGSWLTVV.

The genes are TRBV24-1 and TRBJ2-1; 9 bases are shared with TRBD2. Germline values: CDR1 KGHDR, CDR2 SFDVKD. The trim removed 4 bases at V and 3 bases at J, leaving 12 bases unmatched. The CDR3 is made up of 18 amino acids. The CDR3 coding sequence is TGTGCCACCAGTGACCTAAACCCGGGACTAGCTAACTACAATGAGCAGTTCTTC. Residues: CATSDLNPGLANYNEQFF.

V is TRBV27 and J is TRBJ1-6; D uncertain. This CDR3 is built from 12 residues. V was pared by 4 bases and J by 9 bases, with 7 bases between. Germline V gene lookup returns CDR1 MNHEY and CDR2 SMNVEV (reference sequence). CDR3 residues: CASSSTGSPLHF. Written as DNA, the CDR3 is TGTGCCAGCAGTTCAACTGGTTCACCCCTCCACTTT.

This chain links TRBV9 with TRBJ2-5; 10 bases line up with TRBD2. The CDR3 sequence is 16 residues long. Per the germline V gene, CDR1 is SGDLS and CDR2 is YYNGEE. Trimming took 3 bases from V and 4 from J; bases not matched to a gene: 9. The CDR3 DNA reads TGTGCCAGCAGCGGAAATAGCGGGGGGTTTCCAGAGACCCAGTACTTC. Protein sequence: CASSGNSGGFPETQYF.

The genes are TRBV3-1 (or the pseudogene TRBV3-2) and TRBJ2-7, with TRBD1 as a possible D gene (6 bases). Germline values: CDR1 LGHDT, CDR2 YNNKEL (reference sequence). Trimming took 0 bases from V and 2 from J, leaving 11 bases between them. The CDR3 sequence is 15 residues long. CDR3 sequence (DNA): TGTGCCAGCAGCCAAGAATTAAGGACAGCCTACGAGCAGTACTTC. Translation: CASSQELRTAYEQYF.

The chain recombines TRBV2 with TRBJ2-1; 14 bases line up with TRBD2. This CDR3 spans 13 amino acids. Germline CDR1 SNHLY, CDR2 FYNNEI. Trimming removed 8 bases from V and 8 bases from J; junction bases left unmatched: 2. The CDR3 reads CASGTSGGYEQFF. DNA for the CDR3: TGTGCCAGCGGGACTAGCGGGGGCTATGAGCAGTTCTTC.

This CDR3 is CASSLQGGSTEAFF. The CDR3, as DNA: TGTGCCAGCAGTTTGCAGGGTGGCTCCACTGAAGCTTTCTTT. The rearrangement uses TRBV6-5 and TRBJ1-1; maybe TRBD1 (5 bases). The CDR3 extends over 14 amino acids. V lost 4 bases to trimming and J lost 4 bases, with 13 bases between them. In germline, CDR1 is MNHEY, CDR2 SVGAGI.